This T cell receptor (beta chain) was identified during a study of shared clonotypes between healthy human individuals. Notes on the study in general: Some clonotypes were shared by all four sorted-subset donors, while others were not shared. The non-shared ones had lower generation probabilities than the shared ones. Generally, estimated richness proved larger in naive subsets than it did in memory subsets.

TCRdb's copy holds only in-frame clones and misses some; the assay was immunoSEQ multiplex PCR. This table has 800,000 to 950,000 clones, 90% to 98% appearing once. Concerning this clone itself: Its matching antigen is unknown.

As defined, naive CD8 cells were CD45RO-negative and positively selected for CCR7, with terminally differentiated effector memory CD45RA+ cells excluded. Looked up from germline, CDR1 is SGHDT and CDR2 is YYEEEE. The CDR3 spans 13 residues. V lost 4 bases, J lost 5 bases, and 9 bases lay in between. Sequencing was performed on naive CD8+ T cells sorted from blood. The gene calls are TRBV5-6 and TRBJ2-2; tentatively, D is TRBD1 (6 bases). The sequence derives from a man aged 25-45 years in good health. The CDR3 DNA sequence: TGTGCCAGCAGCAAAGGGGGAACCGGGGAGCTGTTTTTT. Its protein is CASSKGGTGELFF.